These 10 T cell receptor beta chains originate from one sample sequenced in a study of CD8 T cells in Susac syndrome. Reverse transcription of roughly 0.5 to 1 ug RNA was carried out with random hexamers. TCRdb ran MiXCR on the immunoSEQ multiplex PCR reads and lists one entry per CDR3 protein. The sample has roughly 100,000 distinct CDR3 sequences, roughly 94% seen once; the top ten hold about 0.41%. The specimen sequenced was CD8+ T cells from PBMCs. The origin of the receptors is a human donor with Susac syndrome.

The V call is TRBV7-9, the J call TRBJ1-1, with D unclear. CDR1 is SEHNR, CDR2 FQNEAQ, per germline (reference sequence). Deletions cut 5 bases from V and 4 bases from J, with 17 bases between. CDR3 length: 15 amino acids. The CDR3 DNA sequence: TGTGCCAGCAGCCGACCCGAGGGTTCTGGCACTGAAGCTTTCTTT. Translated: CASSRPEGSGTEAFF.

J is TRBJ2-1 and V is TRBV2; D possibly corresponds to TRBD2 (6 bases). CDR3 length: 17 amino acids. CDR1 and CDR2 (germline): SNHLY, FYNNEI. Trimming took 7 bases from V and 2 from J, leaving 21 bases between them. This chain's CDR3 is CASTGRREGVPYNEQFF. The DNA for the CDR3 is TGTGCCAGCACAGGGCGGCGGGAAGGGGTACCCTACAATGAGCAGTTCTTC. Drawing the rest from reference TRBV2 and TRBJ2-1, the complete variable domain is EPEVTQTPSHQVTQMGQEVILRCVPISNHLYFYWYRQILGQKVEFLVSFYNNEISEKSEIFDDQFSVERPDGSNFTLKIRSTKLEDSAMYFCASTGRREGVPYNEQFFGPGTRLTVL.

This chain uses TRBV4-3 with TRBJ2-7; TRBD1 might be the D (6 bases). With 0 bases removed from V and 4 bases from J, the gap between germline ends came to 16 bases. Germline V gene lookup returns CDR1 LGHNA and CDR2 YSLEER. This CDR3 has 16 residues. CDR3 region: CASSQEVSGVRYEQYF. CDR3 in DNA: TGCGCCAGCAGCCAAGAAGTTTCAGGGGTTCGATACGAGCAGTACTTC.

The chain employs TRBV12-3 or TRBV12-4 and TRBJ2-7, with 8 nucleotides matching TRBD1. This CDR3 comprises 15 residues. Losses at the gene ends were 3 bases for V and 4 bases for J; bases not matched to a gene: 8. The CDR3 region is CASSFGAGGNYEQYF. The CDR3 nucleotides read TGTGCCAGCAGTTTCGGGGCAGGGGGCAATTACGAGCAGTACTTC.

V gene TRBV5-1 combines with J gene TRBJ1-5; D may be TRBD1 (5 bases). V dropped 8 bases and J dropped 7 bases, with 16 bases sitting between them. CDR3 size: 13 residues. Germline lookup yields CDR1 SGHRS and CDR2 YFSETQ. The CDR3 spells CARAGGVKQPQHF. CDR3 DNA sequence: TGCGCCAGGGCCGGGGGTGTGAAGCAGCCCCAGCATTTT.

The chain employs TRBV12-3 or TRBV12-4 and TRBJ2-5, with 7 bases identical to TRBD1. Trimming removed 5 bases from V and 6 bases from J; junction bases left unmatched: 3. The CDR3 runs 12 residues. The CDR3 is CASSPGGQTQYF. The DNA for the CDR3 is TGTGCCAGCAGTCCAGGGGGTCAGACCCAGTACTTC.

CDR3 residues: CASSSDRSGELFF. For the CDR3, the DNA is TGTGCCAGCAGCTCTGACCGGTCCGGGGAGCTGTTTTTT. This chain uses TRBV7-9 with TRBJ2-2; D uncertain. CDR3 length: 13 amino acids. Trimming cost V 4 bases and J 6 bases, with 9 bases left between them. The V gene's germline CDR1 is SEHNR and CDR2 FQNEAQ (reference sequence).

The chain carries TRBV9 and TRBJ2-7; D is ambiguous. This CDR3 has 13 amino acids. Trimming stripped 0 bases from V and 5 bases from J, with 9 bases between. Germline V gene sequence: CDR1 SGDLS, CDR2 YYNGEE. The DNA of the CDR3 is TGTGCCAGCAGCGTAGTGTGGGCAGACGAGCAGTACTTC. Its translation: CASSVVWADEQYF.

The chain carries TRBV7-6 and TRBJ2-7; D is unclear. Looked up from germline, CDR1 is SGHVS and CDR2 is FNYEAQ. The CDR3 runs to 13 residues. V shed 5 bases and J shed 7 bases, with 15 bases lying between them. The CDR3 sequence: CASSPDGNLEQYF. As DNA, the CDR3 is TGTGCCAGCAGCCCTGACGGCAACCTGGAGCAGTACTTC.

This chain links TRBV28 with TRBJ2-1; 10 bases map to TRBD1. J was trimmed by 6 bases and V by 8 bases; bases with no gene match: 7. The CDR3 length is 14 residues. The germline CDR1 and CDR2 sequences are MDHEN and SYDVKM. CDR3 protein: CASSPGQGPNEQFF. DNA for the CDR3: TGTGCCAGCTCCCCGGGACAGGGGCCCAATGAGCAGTTCTTC.